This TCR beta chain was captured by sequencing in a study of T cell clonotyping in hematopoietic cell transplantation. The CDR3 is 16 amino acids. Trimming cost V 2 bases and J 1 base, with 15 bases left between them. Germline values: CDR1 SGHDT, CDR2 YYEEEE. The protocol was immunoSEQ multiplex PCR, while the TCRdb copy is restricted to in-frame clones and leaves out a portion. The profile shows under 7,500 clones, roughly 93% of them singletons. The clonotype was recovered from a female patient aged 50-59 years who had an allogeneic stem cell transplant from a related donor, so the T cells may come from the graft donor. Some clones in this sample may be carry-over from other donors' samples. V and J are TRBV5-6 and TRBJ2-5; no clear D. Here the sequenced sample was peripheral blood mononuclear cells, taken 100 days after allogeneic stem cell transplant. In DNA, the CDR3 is TGTGCCAGCAGCTTTTGGCTTAGCTGGTCCCAAGAGACCCAGTACTTC. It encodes CASSFWLSWSQETQYF.